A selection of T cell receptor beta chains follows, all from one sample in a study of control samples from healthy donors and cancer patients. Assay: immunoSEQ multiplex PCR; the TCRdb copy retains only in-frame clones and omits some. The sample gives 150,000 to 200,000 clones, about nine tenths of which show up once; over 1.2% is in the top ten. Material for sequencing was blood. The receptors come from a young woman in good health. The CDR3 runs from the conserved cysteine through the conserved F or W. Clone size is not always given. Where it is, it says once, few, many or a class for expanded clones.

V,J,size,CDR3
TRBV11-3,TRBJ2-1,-,CASSLGAGGYNEQFF
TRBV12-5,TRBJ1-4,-,CASGLTVGAAEKLFF
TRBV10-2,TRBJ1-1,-,CASSETGRTPEAFF
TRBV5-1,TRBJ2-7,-,CASSLGGQSYEQYF
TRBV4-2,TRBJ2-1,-,CASSQGVAASYNEQFF
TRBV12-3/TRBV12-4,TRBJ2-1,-,CASSTGVNEQFF
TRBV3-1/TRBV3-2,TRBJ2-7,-,CASSIPGLADEQYF
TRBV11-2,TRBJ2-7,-,CASSLSAGGSYEQYF
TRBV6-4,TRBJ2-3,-,CASSEVSGTDTQYF
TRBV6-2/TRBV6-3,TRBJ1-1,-,CASRYRGDTEAFF
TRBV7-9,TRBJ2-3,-,CASKAGSTDTQYF
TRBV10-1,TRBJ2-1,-,CASSQYNEQFF
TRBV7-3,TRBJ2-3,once,CASSLRHSTDTQYF
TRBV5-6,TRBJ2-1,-,CASSDPGQGAYNEQFF
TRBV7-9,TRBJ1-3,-,CASSPSGASGNTIYF
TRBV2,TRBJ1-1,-,CASSDEVGAFF
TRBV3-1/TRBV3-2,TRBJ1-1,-,CASSQGSMNTEAFF
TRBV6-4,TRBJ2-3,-,CASSEQGAHTDTQYF
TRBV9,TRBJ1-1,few,CASSPPGQNTEAFF
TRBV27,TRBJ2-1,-,CASSLSGLAGGPTYNEQFF
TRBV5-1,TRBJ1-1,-,CASSSPENTEAFF
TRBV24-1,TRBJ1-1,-,CATSGAGGTEAFF
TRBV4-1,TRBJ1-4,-,CASSQEGRVSVNEKLFF
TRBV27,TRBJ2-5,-,CASSRRDGQETQYF
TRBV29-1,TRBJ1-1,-,CSVHRGAEAFF
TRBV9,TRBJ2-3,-,CASSPRPDRGTDTQYF
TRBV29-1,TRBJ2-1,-,CSAANRDRRDEQFF
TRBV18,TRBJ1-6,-,CASSPSRTGNNSPLHF
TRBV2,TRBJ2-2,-,CASSEGGSATGELFF
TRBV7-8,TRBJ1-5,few,CASSLEGIQPQHF
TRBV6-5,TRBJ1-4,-,CASSFEGGTNEKLFF
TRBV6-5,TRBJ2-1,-,CASSYEGGRNGNEQFF
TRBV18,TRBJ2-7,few,CASSPSRDSYEQYF
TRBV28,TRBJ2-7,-,CASIQLGDRSYEQYF
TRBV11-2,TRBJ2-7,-,CASSPVGGQYEQYF
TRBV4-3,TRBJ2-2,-,CASSLGLAANTGELFF
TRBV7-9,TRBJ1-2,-,CASSLGQGHYGYTF
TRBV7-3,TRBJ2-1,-,CASSLRGGSSYNEQFF
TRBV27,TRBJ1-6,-,CASSLLGQGDSPLHF
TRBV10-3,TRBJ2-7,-,CAISEGLPSSYEQYF
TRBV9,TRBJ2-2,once,CASSVASGRGNTGELFF
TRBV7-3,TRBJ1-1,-,CASSLQQNTEAFF
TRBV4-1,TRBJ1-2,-,CASSQDPYGYTF
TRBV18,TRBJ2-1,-,CASSPRLAGYNEQFF
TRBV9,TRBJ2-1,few,CASSVVGQNNEQFF
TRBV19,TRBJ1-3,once,CASSIDLTVSGNTIYF
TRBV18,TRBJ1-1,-,CASSPLGQDTEAFF
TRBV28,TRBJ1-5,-,CASSRQGGGNQPQHF
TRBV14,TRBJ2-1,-,CASSQGAGKFF
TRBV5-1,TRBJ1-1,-,CASTDKNTEAFF
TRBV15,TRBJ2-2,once,CATSSPGQGTGELFF